One and the same sample provided the 12 T cell receptor beta chains below, sequenced in a study of cytomegalovirus exposure and HLA in healthy donors. The study ran its PCR with 60 Vbeta and 13 Jbeta primers. Only in-frame clones appear in the TCRdb table, and some are missing; sequencing was by immunoSEQ multiplex PCR. Of a few hundred thousand clones in the sample, about 80% were seen once. Sequenced material: PBMCs. These receptors were taken from a girl aged 2 to 10 in good health and CMV-seronegative.

The chain employs TRBV28 and TRBJ1-1; 8 nucleotides line up with TRBD1. CDR3 length: 13 amino acids. Per germline, CDR1 MDHEN and CDR2 SYDVKM. V was clipped by 11 bases and J by 3 bases; unmatched bases: 8. This chain's CDR3 is CAGSTGQDTEAFF. The CDR3 DNA is TGTGCCGGGTCGACGGGACAGGACACTGAAGCTTTCTTT.

The J gene is TRBJ1-2, the V gene TRBV6-1; D remains ambiguous. Germline V gives CDR1 MNHNS, CDR2 SASEGT. The ends were cut back, 6 bases at V and 2 bases at J, with 10 bases in the middle. This CDR3 spans 13 amino acids. This CDR3 reads CASSPRRNYGYTF. The CDR3 nucleotides are TGTGCCAGCAGCCCGCGCCGGAACTATGGCTACACCTTC.

The chain is built from TRBV28 and TRBJ2-4, with 9 bases that match TRBD1. Germline-derived CDR1 and CDR2 are MDHEN and SYDVKM. V was clipped by 5 bases and J by 0 bases; unmatched bases: 8. The CDR3 is made up of 17 amino acids. As DNA, the CDR3 is TGTGCCAGCAGTCCTTTTGGGACAGGGTTAGCCAAAAACATTCAGTACTTC. Amino acid sequence: CASSPFGTGLAKNIQYF.

The V and J genes are TRBV7-9 and TRBJ2-2, with 12 nucleotides matching TRBD2. This CDR3 contains 18 residues. Germline V gives CDR1 SEHNR, CDR2 FQNEAQ (reference sequence). The V gene end was trimmed by 0 bases and the J gene end by 4 bases; junction bases not matched to a gene: 6. CDR3 DNA: TGTGCCAGCAGCTTAGCCCGACCTAGCGGGAGGGGCACCGGGGAGCTGTTTTTT. It translates to CASSLARPSGRGTGELFF.

The chain recombines TRBV4-2 with TRBJ1-2, with 7 positions matching TRBD1. This CDR3 is 14 amino acids long. V trimming: 0 bases; J trimming: 8 bases; junction bases outside the gene matches: 6. CDR1 and CDR2 from the germline V gene are LGHNA and YNFKEQ. The CDR3 loop is CASSQDDREQGYTF. Written as DNA, the CDR3 is TGTGCCAGCAGCCAAGACGACAGGGAGCAAGGCTACACCTTC.

The chain links TRBV6-6 to TRBJ2-7; possible D gene TRBD2, 6 bases. Trimming removed 11 bases at V and 2 bases at J, with 13 bases between. Looked up from germline, CDR1 is MNHNY and CDR2 is SVGAGI (reference sequence). The CDR3 has 12 amino acids. The CDR3 DNA sequence: TGTGCCTCCACAGGAGGGGCCTACGAGCAGTACTTC. It codes for CASTGGAYEQYF.

This chain links TRBV18 with TRBJ2-1; 13 positions match TRBD2. The CDR3 totals 18 residues. Germline V lookup: CDR1 KGHSH, CDR2 LQKENI. With 2 bases clipped from V and 6 bases from J, the junction kept 10 bases outside the gene matches. The chain's CDR3 is CASSPARLAGGPRNEQFF. The CDR3, as DNA: TGTGCCAGCTCACCAGCACGACTAGCGGGGGGCCCCCGCAATGAGCAGTTCTTC.

The J gene is TRBJ2-1, the V gene TRBV9, with TRBD2 matching 14 bases. There are 18 residues in the CDR3. The V segment lost 4 bases and the J segment 12 bases; nucleotides outside the gene matches: 18. The germline V gene has CDR1 SGDLS and CDR2 YYNGEE. CDR3 loop: CASSNPGTSGSAAQVQFF. The CDR3 DNA reads TGTGCCAGCAGCAACCCTGGGACTAGCGGGAGTGCTGCCCAAGTGCAGTTCTTC.

This sequence joins TRBV30 and TRBJ2-1, with D unclear. The CDR3 contains 13 residues. Germline lookup yields CDR1 GTSNPN and CDR2 SVGIG (reference sequence). The ends were cut back, 1 base at V and 0 bases at J, with 4 bases in the middle. The CDR3 protein is CAWSGGSYNEQFF. The DNA for the CDR3 is TGTGCCTGGAGTGGAGGCTCCTACAATGAGCAGTTCTTC.

Points on this clone: A read error may produce the germline difference seen at one junction end. The chain recombines TRBV7-9 with TRBJ2-7; D is uncertain. Looked up from germline, CDR1 is SEHNR and CDR2 is FQNEAQ (reference sequence). This CDR3 contains 11 residues. The CDR3, as DNA: TGTTCCAGCAGCCCACACTACGAGCAGTACTTC. Residues: CSSSPHYEQYF.

The V call is TRBV27, the J call TRBJ2-1; 12 bases are a match to TRBD2. V gave up 5 bases and J gave up 7 bases; unmatched junction bases: 9. Germline-derived CDR1 and CDR2 are MNHEY and SMNVEV (reference sequence). The CDR3 is 16 amino acids. The chain's CDR3 is CASSLRLAGAVNEQFF. CDR3 DNA: TGTGCCAGCAGTCTCAGACTAGCGGGAGCTGTAAATGAGCAGTTCTTC.

CDR3 sequence: CASRTGGSRVYGYTF. CDR3 coding DNA: TGTGCCAGCAGGACAGGGGGCTCGAGGGTATATGGCTACACCTTC. The genes are TRBV28 and TRBJ1-2; 10 bases fit TRBD1. Trimming removed 6 bases from V and 5 bases from J; junction bases left unmatched: 9. The CDR3 consists of 15 residues. In germline, CDR1 is MDHEN, CDR2 SYDVKM.